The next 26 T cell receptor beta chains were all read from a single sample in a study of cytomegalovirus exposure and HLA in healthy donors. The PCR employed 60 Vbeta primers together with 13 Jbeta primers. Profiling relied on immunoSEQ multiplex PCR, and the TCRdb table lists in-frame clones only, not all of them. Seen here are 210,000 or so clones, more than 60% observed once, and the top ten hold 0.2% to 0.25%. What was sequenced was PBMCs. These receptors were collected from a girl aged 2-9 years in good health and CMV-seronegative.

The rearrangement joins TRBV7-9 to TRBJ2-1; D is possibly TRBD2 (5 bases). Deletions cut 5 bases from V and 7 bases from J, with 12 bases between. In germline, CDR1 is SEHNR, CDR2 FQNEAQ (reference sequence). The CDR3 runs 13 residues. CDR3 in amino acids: CASSPRLANEQFF. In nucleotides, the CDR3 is TGTGCCAGCAGCCCCCGATTAGCGAATGAGCAGTTCTTC. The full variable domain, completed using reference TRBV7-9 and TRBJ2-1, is DTGVSQNPRHKITKRGQNVTFRCDPISEHNRLYWYRQTLGQGPEFLTYFQNEAQLEKSRLLSDRFSAERPKGSFSTLEIQRTEQGDSAMYLCASSPRLANEQFFGPGTRLTVL.

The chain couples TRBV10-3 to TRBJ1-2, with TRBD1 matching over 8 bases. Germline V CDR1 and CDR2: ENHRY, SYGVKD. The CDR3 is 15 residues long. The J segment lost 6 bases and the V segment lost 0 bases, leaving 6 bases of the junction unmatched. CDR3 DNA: TGTGCCATCAGTGAGTCGGTGGGACAGGCACATGGCTACACCTTC. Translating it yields CAISESVGQAHGYTF.

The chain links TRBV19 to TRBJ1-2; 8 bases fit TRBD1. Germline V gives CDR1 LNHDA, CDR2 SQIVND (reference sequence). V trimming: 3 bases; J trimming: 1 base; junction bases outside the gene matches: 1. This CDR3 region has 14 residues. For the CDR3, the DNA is TGTGCCAGTAGTATCGACAGGGGTAACTATGGCTACACCTTC. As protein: CASSIDRGNYGYTF.

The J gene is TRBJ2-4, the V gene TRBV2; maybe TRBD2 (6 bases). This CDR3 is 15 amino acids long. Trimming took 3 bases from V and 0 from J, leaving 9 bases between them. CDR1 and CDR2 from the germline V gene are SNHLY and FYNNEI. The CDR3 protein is CASSEVAVAKNIQYF. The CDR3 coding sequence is TGTGCCAGCAGTGAGGTAGCGGTAGCCAAAAACATTCAGTACTTC.

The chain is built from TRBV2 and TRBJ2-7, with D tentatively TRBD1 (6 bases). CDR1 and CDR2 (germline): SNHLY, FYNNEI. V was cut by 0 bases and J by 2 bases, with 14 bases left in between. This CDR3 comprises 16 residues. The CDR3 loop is CASSEAGQGTAYEQYF. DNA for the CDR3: TGTGCCAGCAGTGAAGCGGGCCAGGGGACCGCCTACGAGCAGTACTTC.

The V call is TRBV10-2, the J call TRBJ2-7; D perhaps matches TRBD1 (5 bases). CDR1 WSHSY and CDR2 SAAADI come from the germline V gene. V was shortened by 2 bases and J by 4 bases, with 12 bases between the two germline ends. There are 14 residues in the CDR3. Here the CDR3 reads CASSEAKDMYEQYF. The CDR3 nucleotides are TGCGCCAGCAGTGAGGCCAAGGACATGTACGAGCAGTACTTC.

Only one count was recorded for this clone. The CDR3 sequence is CASSLFMGLAVYEQYF. CDR3 nucleotide sequence: TGTGCCAGCAGTTTATTTATGGGCCTAGCCGTCTACGAGCAGTACTTC. V and J are TRBV27 and TRBJ2-7, with D possibly being TRBD2 (5 bases). V was trimmed by 1 base and J by 3 bases, leaving 16 bases between them. This CDR3 contains 16 residues. Germline loops: CDR1 MNHEY, CDR2 SMNVEV (reference sequence).

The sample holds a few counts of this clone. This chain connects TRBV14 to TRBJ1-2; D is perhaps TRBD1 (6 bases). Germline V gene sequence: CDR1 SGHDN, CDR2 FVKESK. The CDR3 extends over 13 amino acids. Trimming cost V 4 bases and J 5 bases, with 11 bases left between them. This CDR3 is CASSPDSDYGYTF. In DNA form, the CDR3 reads TGTGCCAGCAGCCCGGACAGTGATTATGGCTACACCTTC.

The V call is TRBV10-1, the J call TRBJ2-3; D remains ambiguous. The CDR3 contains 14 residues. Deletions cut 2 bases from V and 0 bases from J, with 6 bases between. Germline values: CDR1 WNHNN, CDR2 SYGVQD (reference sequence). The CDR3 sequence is CASSELRSTDTQYF. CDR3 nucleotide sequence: TGCGCCAGCAGTGAGCTACGTAGCACAGATACGCAGTATTTT.

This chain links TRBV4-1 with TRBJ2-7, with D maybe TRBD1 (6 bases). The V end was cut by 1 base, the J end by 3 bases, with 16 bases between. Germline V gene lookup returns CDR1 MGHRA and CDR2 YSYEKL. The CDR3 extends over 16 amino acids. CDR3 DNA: TGCGCCAGCAGCCAAGTTAGCCAGGGGTCGAACTACGAGCAGTACTTC. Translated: CASSQVSQGSNYEQYF.

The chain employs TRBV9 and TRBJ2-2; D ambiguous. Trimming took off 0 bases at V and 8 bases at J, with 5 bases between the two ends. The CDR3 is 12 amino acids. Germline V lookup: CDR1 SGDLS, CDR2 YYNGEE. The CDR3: CASSVAPGELFF. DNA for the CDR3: TGTGCCAGCAGCGTAGCCCCTGGGGAGCTGTTTTTT.

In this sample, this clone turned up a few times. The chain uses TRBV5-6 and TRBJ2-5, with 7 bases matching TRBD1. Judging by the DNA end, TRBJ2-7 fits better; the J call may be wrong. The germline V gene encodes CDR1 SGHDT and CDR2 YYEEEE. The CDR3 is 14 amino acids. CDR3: CASRRRTGSYEQYF. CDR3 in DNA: TGTGCCAGCAGGCGAAGGACAGGATCCTACGAGCAGTACTTC.

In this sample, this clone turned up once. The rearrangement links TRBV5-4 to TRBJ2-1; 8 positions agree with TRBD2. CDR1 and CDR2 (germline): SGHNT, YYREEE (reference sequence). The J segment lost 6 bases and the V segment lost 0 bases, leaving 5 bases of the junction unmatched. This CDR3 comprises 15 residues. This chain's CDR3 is CASSLAGGGLNEQFF. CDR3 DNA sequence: TGTGCCAGCAGCTTGGCGGGGGGGGGCCTCAATGAGCAGTTCTTC.

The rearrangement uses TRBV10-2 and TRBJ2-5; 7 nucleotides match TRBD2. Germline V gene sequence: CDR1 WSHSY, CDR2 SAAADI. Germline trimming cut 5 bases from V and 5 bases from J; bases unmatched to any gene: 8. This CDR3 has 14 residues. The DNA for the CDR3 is TGCGCCAGCAGTCCGACTAGCATAGGGGAGACCCAGTACTTC. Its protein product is CASSPTSIGETQYF.

CDR3 in amino acids: CASSATQGYYEQYF. The CDR3 region has the DNA TGCGCCAGCAGCGCGACGCAGGGGTACTACGAGCAGTACTTC. The chain uses TRBV5-1 and TRBJ2-7; D may be TRBD1 (6 bases). The CDR3 length is 14 residues. CDR1 is SGHRS and CDR2 is YFSETQ in the germline V gene. V was pared by 4 bases and J by 3 bases, with 14 bases between.

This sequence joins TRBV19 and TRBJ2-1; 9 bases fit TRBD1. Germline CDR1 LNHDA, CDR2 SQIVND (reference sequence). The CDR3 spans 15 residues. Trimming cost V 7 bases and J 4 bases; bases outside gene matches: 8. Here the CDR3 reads CASKRGQGIYNEQFF. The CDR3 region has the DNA TGTGCCAGTAAACGCGGACAGGGGATTTACAATGAGCAGTTCTTC. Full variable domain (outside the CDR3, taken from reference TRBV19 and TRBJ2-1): DGGITQSPKYLFRKEGQNVTLSCEQNLNHDAMYWYRQDPGQGLRLIYYSQIVNDFQKGDIAEGYSVSREKKESFPLTVTSAQKNPTAFYLCASKRGQGIYNEQFFGPGTRLTVL.

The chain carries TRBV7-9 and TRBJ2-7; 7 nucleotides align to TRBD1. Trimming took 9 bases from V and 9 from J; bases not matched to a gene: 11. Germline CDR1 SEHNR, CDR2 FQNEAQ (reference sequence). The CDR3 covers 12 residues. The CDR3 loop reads CASSRGPQGQYF. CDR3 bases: TGTGCCAGTTCAAGGGGGCCCCAAGGGCAGTACTTC.

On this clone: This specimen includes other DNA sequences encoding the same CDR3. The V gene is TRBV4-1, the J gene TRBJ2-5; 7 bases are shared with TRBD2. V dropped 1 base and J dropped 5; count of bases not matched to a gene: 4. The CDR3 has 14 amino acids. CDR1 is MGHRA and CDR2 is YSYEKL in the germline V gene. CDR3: CASSQGGGKETQYF. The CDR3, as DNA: TGCGCCAGCAGCCAAGGGGGGGGTAAGGAGACCCAGTACTTC.

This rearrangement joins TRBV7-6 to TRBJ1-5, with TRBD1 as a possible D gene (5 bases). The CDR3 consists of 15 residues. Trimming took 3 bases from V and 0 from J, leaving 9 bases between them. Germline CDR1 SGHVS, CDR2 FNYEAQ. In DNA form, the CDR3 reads TGTGCCAGCAGCTTGGGGGGGTATAGCAATCAGCCCCAGCATTTT. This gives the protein CASSLGGYSNQPQHF.

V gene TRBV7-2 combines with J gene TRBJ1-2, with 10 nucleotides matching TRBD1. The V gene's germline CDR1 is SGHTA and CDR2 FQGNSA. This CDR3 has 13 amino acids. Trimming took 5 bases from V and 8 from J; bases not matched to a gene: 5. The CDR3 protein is CASSLRQGAGYTF. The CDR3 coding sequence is TGTGCCAGCAGCCTAAGACAGGGGGCAGGCTACACCTTC.

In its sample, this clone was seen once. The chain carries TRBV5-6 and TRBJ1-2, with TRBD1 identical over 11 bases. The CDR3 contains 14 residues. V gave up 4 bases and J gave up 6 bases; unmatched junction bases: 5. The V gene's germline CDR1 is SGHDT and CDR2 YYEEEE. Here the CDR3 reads CASSEDRGLNGYTF. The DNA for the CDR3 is TGTGCCAGCAGCGAGGACAGGGGGCTAAATGGCTACACCTTC.

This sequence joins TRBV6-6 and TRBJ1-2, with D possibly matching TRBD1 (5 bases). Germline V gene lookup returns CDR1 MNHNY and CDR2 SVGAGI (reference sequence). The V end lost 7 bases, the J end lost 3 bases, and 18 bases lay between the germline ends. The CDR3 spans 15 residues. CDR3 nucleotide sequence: TGTGCCAGCACATCTGGGGGGGATCGGTACTATGGCTACACCTTC. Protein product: CASTSGGDRYYGYTF.

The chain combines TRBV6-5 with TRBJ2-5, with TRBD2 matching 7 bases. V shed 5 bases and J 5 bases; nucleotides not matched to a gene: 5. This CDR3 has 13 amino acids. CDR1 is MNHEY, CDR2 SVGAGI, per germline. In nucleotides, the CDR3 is TGTGCCAGCAGTGGGCGGGAGTGGGAGACCCAGTACTTC. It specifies CASSGREWETQYF.

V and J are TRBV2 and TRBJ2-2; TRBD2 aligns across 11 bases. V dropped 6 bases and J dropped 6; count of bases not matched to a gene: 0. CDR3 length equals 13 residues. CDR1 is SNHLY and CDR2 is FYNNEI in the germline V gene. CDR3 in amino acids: CASRGLAAGELFF. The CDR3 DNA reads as TGTGCCAGCAGGGGACTAGCGGCCGGGGAGCTGTTTTTT.

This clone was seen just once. The CDR3 sequence is CASSYSIGQGGETQYF. Written as DNA, the CDR3 is TGTGCCAGCAGTTACTCGATCGGACAGGGCGGGGAGACCCAGTACTTC. V is TRBV6-5 and J is TRBJ2-5; 8 bases agree with TRBD1. The CDR3 sequence is 16 residues long. CDR1 and CDR2 from the germline V gene are MNHEY and SVGAGI. The ends lost 0 bases at V and 5 bases at J; junction bases unmatched: 8.

CDR3 nucleotide sequence: TGCGCCAGCACCGGGACAGGGGGCGGATGGCCCCAGCATTTT. This sequence encodes CASTGTGGGWPQHF. The V gene is TRBV23-1, the J gene TRBJ1-5; 12 nucleotides align to TRBD1. TRBV23-1 is assigned to the ORF class and has an uncertain function. The length of the CDR3 is 14 residues. V lost 7 bases, J lost 9 bases, and 7 bases stayed unmatched.